The clone carrying this TCR beta chain was seen just once. Repertoires were generated with immunoSEQ multiplex PCR, while TCRdb's copy carries only in-frame clones and drops some. The sample contains some 120,000 clones, approximately 80% of which appear only once. The data are from a study of blood T cell repertoires in COVID-19. Study overall: Both acute and convalescent COVID-19 samples were obtained from the United States, Italy and Spain. T cells, B-cell-depleted T cells, or PBMCs provided the cDNA or gDNA that served as material.

Germline loops: CDR1 SGHTA, CDR2 FQGNSA. The V end lost 3 bases, the J end lost 2 bases, and 10 bases lay between the germline ends. The CDR3 has 14 amino acids. The sequencing input was peripheral blood. This clonotype was obtained from a man aged 55 to 70 with acute or convalescent COVID-19. The V gene is TRBV7-2, the J gene TRBJ1-1; D remains ambiguous. This chain's CDR3 is CASSFSPGNTEAFF. The CDR3 DNA sequence: TGTGCCAGCAGCTTTAGTCCGGGAAACACTGAAGCTTTCTTT.